This T cell receptor (beta chain) was recovered during a study of human T cells and chemical hapten exposure. Study context: Per-sample TCR yields varied mainly from small pooled library volume differences.

Total RNA came from unfractionated whole blood. This clonotype was picked up many times. What it binds is not known. Each cDNA molecule in the library carried unique molecular identifiers. Per the original methods: Counting gave a median of approximately 96,000 TCRs per sample, with values ranging from about 23,224 to 700,000. TCRdb passed the 5' RACE reads through MiXCR, listing each CDR3 protein once. TCRdb's processing, not the authors', yielded these V and J calls. The data show some 150,000 distinct CDR3 sequences, 4.1% seen once. Study-level findings and limits: TCRs above 1 in 1000 frequency stayed constant with DPC sensitization.

This sequence originates from a female donor in good health.

The CDR3 DNA is TGTGCCAGCAGCTTAGATGGGACTAGTACCCAAGAGACCCAGTACTTC. It codes for CASSLDGTSTQETQYF. The V call is TRBV11-2, the J call TRBJ2-5, with TRBD2 identical over 8 bases. The CDR3 length is 16 residues. Germline V CDR1 and CDR2: SGHAT, FQNNGV. With 0 bases clipped from V and 1 base from J, the junction kept 4 bases outside the gene matches. The entire variable domain, with the rest obtained from reference TRBV11-2 and TRBJ2-5, is as follows: EAGVAQSPRYKIIEKRQSVAFWCNPISGHATLYWYQQILGQGPKLLIQFQNNGVVDDSQLPKDRFSAERLKGVDSTLKIQPAKLEDSAVYLCASSLDGTSTQETQYFGPGTRLLVL.